These T cell receptor beta chains were read from a single sample in a study of cytomegalovirus exposure and HLA in healthy donors. Only in-frame clones appear in the TCRdb table, and some are missing; sequencing was by immunoSEQ multiplex PCR. The data contain under 200,000 clones, 70% to 85% of them singletons. The specimen sequenced was PBMCs. The receptors originated from a man aged 35 to 55 in good health and CMV-seronegative. Each CDR3 is given with its conserved first and last residue. A D gene is named only where the DNA matches it firmly. Clone size appears in some rows only: once, few, many, or a class for an expanded clone.

V gene	J gene	clone size	D gene	CDR3 protein	CDR3 DNA
TRBV28	TRBJ1-5	once	TRBD1	CASTSEVGTGVLGNQPQHF	TGTGCCAGCACAAGCGAGGTGGGGACAGGGGTTTTGGGCAATCAGCCCCAGCATTTT
TRBV4-2	TRBJ2-1	-	TRBD1	CASSLNTGGSFGMIYNEQFF	TGTGCCAGCAGCCTAAATACAGGGGGCAGTTTTGGGATGATTTACAATGAGCAGTTCTTC
TRBV7-6	TRBJ2-7	-	TRBD2	CATSPSGRTYEQYF	TGTGCCACCTCCCCTAGCGGGAGAACTTACGAGCAGTACTTC
TRBV27	TRBJ2-1	-	TRBD2	CASSLLASGSNEQFF	TGTGCCAGCAGTTTGTTGGCTAGCGGGAGCAATGAGCAGTTCTTC
TRBV27	TRBJ2-2	-	TRBD2	CASSPGLAGGVGELFF	TGTGCCAGCAGCCCCGGGCTAGCGGGAGGAGTCGGGGAGCTGTTTTTT
TRBV5-1	TRBJ2-1	-	TRBD2	CASSLASGEQFF	TGCGCCAGCAGCTTGGCTAGCGGCGAGCAGTTCTTC
TRBV5-1	TRBJ2-7	-	TRBD1	CASSLGTASSYEQYF	TGCGCCAGCAGCCTTGGGACAGCCTCTTCCTACGAGCAGTACTTC
TRBV5-4	TRBJ2-1	-	TRBD2	CASSSSGYIGRFF	TGTGCCAGCAGCTCTAGCGGGTACATTGGGCGATTCTTC
TRBV11-3	TRBJ2-3	few	TRBD2	CASSPGTSSSDTQYF	TGTGCCAGCAGCCCGGGGACTAGCTCTTCAGATACGCAGTATTTT
TRBV9	TRBJ2-3	-	TRBD2	CASSGGTSGGTDTQYF	TGTGCCAGCAGCGGAGGGACTAGCGGGGGCACAGATACGCAGTATTTT
TRBV4-2	TRBJ2-6	-	-	CASSQDQQAGANGLTF	TGTGCCAGCAGCCAAGACCAGCAAGCTGGGGCCAACGGCCTGACTTTC
TRBV6-4	TRBJ2-1	-	TRBD2	CASSPGLAGAYNEQFF	TGTGCCAGCAGCCCTGGACTAGCGGGGGCCTACAATGAGCAGTTCTTC
TRBV5-4	TRBJ2-3	-	-	CASSSLDGTDTQYF	TGTGCCAGCAGCTCGCTAGACGGGACAGATACGCAGTATTTT
TRBV5-6	TRBJ1-1	-	-	CASSFQGGNTEAFF	TGTGCCAGCAGCTTCCAGGGTGGCAACACTGAAGCTTTCTTT
TRBV18	TRBJ1-4	-	-	CASSVLSGNLNEKLFF	TGTGCCAGCTCCGTCCTTTCCGGGAACCTTAATGAAAAACTGTTTTTT
TRBV28	TRBJ2-4	-	-	CASSLPQGINIQYF	TGTGCCAGCAGTTTACCCCAGGGGATAAACATTCAGTACTTC
TRBV19	TRBJ2-1	-	-	CASSIDRQSYNEQFF	TGTGCCAGTAGTATAGATAGACAGTCCTACAATGAGCAGTTCTTC
TRBV10-3	TRBJ1-5	-	TRBD1	CAISEGDRGAQPQHF	TGTGCCATCAGTGAGGGTGACAGGGGTGCGCAGCCCCAGCATTTT
TRBV5-1	TRBJ1-4	few	TRBD1	CASSLRTGGTSEKLFF	TGCGCCAGCAGCTTGAGGACAGGGGGCACGAGTGAAAAACTGTTTTTT
TRBV2	TRBJ2-1	-	-	CASSVTYNEQFF	TGTGCCAGCAGTGTCACTTACAATGAGCAGTTCTTC